This T cell receptor beta chain is from a study of blood T cell repertoires in COVID-19. Method: immunoSEQ multiplex PCR; TCRdb's copy keeps in-frame clones and lacks some. The sample lists some 97,000 clones, 88% occurring once. This clone has more than one count but fewer than ten. CDR1 and CDR2 from the germline V gene are MDHEN and SYDVKM. The CDR3 contains 14 residues. The chain recombines TRBV28 with TRBJ1-2; 9 positions agree with TRBD1. This receptor was taken from a woman aged 55-75 years with acute or convalescent COVID-19. Sequenced material: peripheral blood. CDR3 DNA: TGTGTTGCGACACCGGGACAGGGCATGAATGGCTACACCTTC. Amino acids: CVATPGQGMNGYTF.